This passage covers 8 T cell receptor beta chains from one sample sequenced in a study of breast tumors, draining lymph nodes, adjacent tissues. The lymph nodes were axillary draining lymph nodes from breast cancer patients. TCRdb ran MiXCR on the multiplex PCR reads and lists one entry per CDR3 protein. This table has under 250,000 distinct CDR3 sequences, 32% appearing once. Sequencing input: axillary lymph node tissue. The receptors were gathered from a female donor with breast cancer. Some clones in this sample may be carry-over from other donors' samples.

As for this clonotype: No conserved phenylalanine or tryptophan is present at the end of the CDR3, so a read error is the likely explanation. It is unclear where the CDR3 begins or ends on the DNA, so no DNA is shown, and the CDR3 is as TCRdb lists it. The V call is TRBV7-9, the J call TRBJ1-5; the DNA was not compared with TRBD1, the D call given in the table. From its first to its last residue, the CDR3 has 8 amino acids. Germline CDR1 reads SEHNR; CDR2 reads FQNEAQ (reference sequence). The CDR3 protein is CASSSTGV.

V and J are TRBV28 and TRBJ2-3; 7 bases are shared with TRBD1. V trimming: 4 bases; J trimming: 0 bases; junction bases outside the gene matches: 4. Germline V gene data show CDR1 as MDHEN and CDR2 as SYDVKM. The CDR3 is 15 residues long. CDR3 sequence reads: CASSWGQSSTDTQYF. The CDR3 coding sequence is TGTGCCAGCAGTTGGGGACAGTCGAGCACAGATACGCAGTATTTT.

This clonotype came up many times. V usage is TRBV5-1 and J usage is TRBJ2-1, with 9 positions matching TRBD1. Per the germline V gene, CDR1 is SGHRS and CDR2 is YFSETQ. V gave up 4 bases and J gave up 1 base; unmatched junction bases: 3. The CDR3 is 15 amino acids. Here the CDR3 reads CASSTDRGSYNEQFF. CDR3 bases: TGCGCCAGCAGCACCGACAGGGGGTCCTACAATGAGCAGTTCTTC.

This clonotype was seen ten or more times. An end of the junction differs from the germline gene, which may be a read error. The chain has TRBV20-1 and TRBJ2-2; D is ambiguous. Germline V gene lookup returns CDR1 DFQATT and CDR2 SNEGSKA (reference sequence). The CDR3 spans 14 residues. CDR3 in DNA: TGCTGTGCGAAGGACGGGTTGGGCACCGGGGAGCTGTTTTTT. Amino acid sequence: CCAKDGLGTGELFF.

This clonotype came up many times. The V and J genes are TRBV9 and TRBJ1-2; possible D gene TRBD1, 5 bases. Per the germline V gene, CDR1 is SGDLS and CDR2 is YYNGEE. Trimming cost V 3 bases and J 4 bases, with 19 bases left between them. The CDR3 is 16 amino acids. The CDR3, as DNA: TGTGCCAGCAGCGCCCAGAGTGCCTTGGGGGGCTATGGCTACACCTTC. As protein: CASSAQSALGGYGYTF.

This clonotype was seen ten or more times. CDR3 sequence reads: CASSIASEGAGAGELFF. In nucleotides, the CDR3 is TGTGCCAGTAGTATAGCTTCCGAGGGGGCCGGAGCCGGGGAGCTGTTTTTT. This sequence joins TRBV19 and TRBJ2-2; 7 bases are a match to TRBD1. The trim removed 1 base at V and 6 bases at J, leaving 11 bases unmatched. The V gene's germline CDR1 is LNHDA and CDR2 SQIVND (reference sequence). The CDR3 runs to 17 residues.

This clonotype was counted many times. The CDR3 is CASDRVNSPLHF. DNA of the CDR3: TGTGCATCGGACAGGGTAAATTCACCCCTCCACTTT. The chain uses TRBV28 and TRBJ1-6, with 8 bases matching TRBD1. The CDR3 sequence is 12 residues long. The germline CDR1 and CDR2 sequences are MDHEN and SYDVKM.

This clonotype appeared many times. The chain combines TRBV9 with TRBJ2-3; possibly TRBD2 for D (6 bases). Trimming stripped 6 bases from V and 2 bases from J, with 10 bases between. The CDR3 spans 13 residues. Germline CDR1 is SGDLS and CDR2 is YYNGEE. The CDR3 DNA reads as TGTGCCAGCAATCGGGGGACCACAGATACGCAGTATTTT. Translated: CASNRGTTDTQYF.